The source of this T cell receptor beta chain is a study of kidney transplant recipient with SARS-CoV-2 infection. This clonotype was seen many times. This CDR3 has 13 residues. V lost 4 bases, J lost 5 bases, and 11 bases lay in between. TCRdb re-derived calls from the reads in MiXCR, one entry per CDR3 protein. The sample holds roughly 230,000 distinct CDR3 sequences; more than 25% are singletons and the top ten take nearly 7.5%. The TCR sequence derives from a male patient aged 25-45 years who had COVID-19 and was a kidney transplant recipient. Some T cells could come from the graft donor. Material: a blood sample, obtained at baseline and on day 111 from a kidney transplant recipient. This chain connects TRBV12-3 or TRBV12-4 to TRBJ1-1; D possibly corresponds to TRBD1 (5 bases). The CDR3 DNA reads as TGTGCCAGCAGTTCCCTCTCAGGGACTGAAGCTTTCTTT. Translated, it gives CASSSLSGTEAFF.